A selection of T cell receptor beta chains follows, all from one sample in a study of blood T cell repertoires in COVID-19. Repertoires were generated with immunoSEQ multiplex PCR, while TCRdb's copy carries only in-frame clones and drops some. The data show some 45,000 clones, over 75% seen once. Sample: peripheral blood. The receptor set was obtained from a woman over 75 with acute or convalescent COVID-19. The CDR3 runs from the conserved cysteine through the conserved F or W. The size entry is marked missing in some rows and otherwise reads once, few, many or a size class.

clone_size v_call cdr3_aa
. TRBV6-5 CASSYSGDRPYEQYF
few TRBV6-5 CASSGSDYGYTF
once TRBV6-1 CASSEPLTDTQYF
few TRBV12-3/TRBV12-4 CASSPQGSGGYTF
. TRBV7-9 CASSSQGSNSPLHF
. TRBV28 CASSLTHEKLFF
. TRBV19 CASSIPSGELFF
. TRBV20-1 CSASREVNEQFF
. TRBV4-2 CASSQDLGSGSTGF
. TRBV5-1 CASSLGAGEVRNEQFF
. TRBV6-1 CASSEGGADTQYF
. TRBV6-5 CASTEGGTNEKLFF
. TRBV19 CASTPGGTDQETQYF
few TRBV18 CASSLGTSPGETQYF
. TRBV7-6 CASSSPGGENGELFF
. TRBV20-1 CSASGASGHTNEQFF
. TRBV6-2/TRBV6-3 CASSQSRAGGGINQPQHF
. TRBV5-1 CASSPPGAGGPTEGEQYF
. TRBV11-2 CASSLHRVGGSSGANVLTF
once TRBV27 CASSLRHLGGSGTSRTDTQYF
once TRBV10-2 CASKRESSYNEQFF
. TRBV11-3 CASSFPPRVKVLNYGYTF
once TRBV5-4 CASSPDRTGEQYF
once TRBV19 CARHCGEARGYNEQFF
. TRBV18 CASSRGQGEKLFF
. TRBV4-2 CASSQERAEAFF
. TRBV5-1 CASSISISGSSYNEQFF
. TRBV2 CASKSTSGHNTGELFF
few TRBV12-3/TRBV12-4 CASSSQANTEAFF
. TRBV2 CASGAGSGNTIYF
few TRBV19 CASKRAHTNTGELFF
. TRBV19 CASSIEVQGPYEQYF
. TRBV5-1 CASRWDSNEQYF
once TRBV19 CASSDTPQGQWETQYF
. TRBV7-2 CASSFGGFETQYF
. TRBV28 CASSQDRVQETQYF
. TRBV14 CASSQITDTQYF
. TRBV19 CASSRQGYSNQPQHF
. TRBV30 CAWRGTGVAGEKLFF
. TRBV5-6 CASSLREGSISYNEQFF
. TRBV10-1 CASSESRRRTSGELFF
. TRBV5-5 CASSRRTGTMNTEAFF
. TRBV28 CASTLTGYSYEQYF
. TRBV30 CAWSVLGGNSPLHF
. TRBV18 CATSGGTNYNSPLHF